The T cell receptor (beta chain) under discussion was sequenced for a study of beta chain features in type 1 diabetes. Sequenced material consisted of expressed TCRB transcripts (all of the isolated RNA was reverse transcribed). Sequencing of naive, central memory and regulatory T cell samples gave an average of around 3.8 million reads. The method was immunoSEQ multiplex PCR; TCRdb's version includes in-frame clones alone and lacks a portion of them. The sample has 130,000 or so clones; 9.2% are singletons. V was clipped by 6 bases and J by 4 bases, with 9 bases between them. Germline lookup yields CDR1 KGHSH and CDR2 LQKENI. The CDR3 covers 12 residues. Whole-study results and caveats: In comparison with healthy donors, patients had naive, central memory and Treg TCRB repertoires that appeared more similar. Shorter templates might be favored by PCR, and equally so in patients and in controls.

This clone was seen a few times. As yet, its antigen is unknown. Blood was collected once per donor into heparin, averaging roughly 0.12 L. The chain is built from TRBV18 and TRBJ2-5, with D hard to call. The sequence was collected from a man aged 18 to 35 in good health. The sample taken for sequencing was central memory CD4+ T cells from blood. The CDR3 loop reads CASSPSGETQYF. DNA for the CDR3: TGTGCCAGCTCCCCCTCGGGAGAGACCCAGTACTTC.